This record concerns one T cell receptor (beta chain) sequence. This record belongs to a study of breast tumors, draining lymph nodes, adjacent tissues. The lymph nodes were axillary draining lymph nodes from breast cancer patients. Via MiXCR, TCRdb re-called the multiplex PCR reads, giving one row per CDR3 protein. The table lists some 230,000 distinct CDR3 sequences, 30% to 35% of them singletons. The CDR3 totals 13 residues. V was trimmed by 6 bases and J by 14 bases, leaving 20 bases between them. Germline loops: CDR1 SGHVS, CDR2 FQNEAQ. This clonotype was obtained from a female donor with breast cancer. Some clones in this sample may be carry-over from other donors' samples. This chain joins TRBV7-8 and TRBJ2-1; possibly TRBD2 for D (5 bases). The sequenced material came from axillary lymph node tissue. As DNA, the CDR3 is TGTGCCAGCAGTTCAGGCGTGGGGAGTGTGAAGTTCTTC. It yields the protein CASSSGVGSVKFF.